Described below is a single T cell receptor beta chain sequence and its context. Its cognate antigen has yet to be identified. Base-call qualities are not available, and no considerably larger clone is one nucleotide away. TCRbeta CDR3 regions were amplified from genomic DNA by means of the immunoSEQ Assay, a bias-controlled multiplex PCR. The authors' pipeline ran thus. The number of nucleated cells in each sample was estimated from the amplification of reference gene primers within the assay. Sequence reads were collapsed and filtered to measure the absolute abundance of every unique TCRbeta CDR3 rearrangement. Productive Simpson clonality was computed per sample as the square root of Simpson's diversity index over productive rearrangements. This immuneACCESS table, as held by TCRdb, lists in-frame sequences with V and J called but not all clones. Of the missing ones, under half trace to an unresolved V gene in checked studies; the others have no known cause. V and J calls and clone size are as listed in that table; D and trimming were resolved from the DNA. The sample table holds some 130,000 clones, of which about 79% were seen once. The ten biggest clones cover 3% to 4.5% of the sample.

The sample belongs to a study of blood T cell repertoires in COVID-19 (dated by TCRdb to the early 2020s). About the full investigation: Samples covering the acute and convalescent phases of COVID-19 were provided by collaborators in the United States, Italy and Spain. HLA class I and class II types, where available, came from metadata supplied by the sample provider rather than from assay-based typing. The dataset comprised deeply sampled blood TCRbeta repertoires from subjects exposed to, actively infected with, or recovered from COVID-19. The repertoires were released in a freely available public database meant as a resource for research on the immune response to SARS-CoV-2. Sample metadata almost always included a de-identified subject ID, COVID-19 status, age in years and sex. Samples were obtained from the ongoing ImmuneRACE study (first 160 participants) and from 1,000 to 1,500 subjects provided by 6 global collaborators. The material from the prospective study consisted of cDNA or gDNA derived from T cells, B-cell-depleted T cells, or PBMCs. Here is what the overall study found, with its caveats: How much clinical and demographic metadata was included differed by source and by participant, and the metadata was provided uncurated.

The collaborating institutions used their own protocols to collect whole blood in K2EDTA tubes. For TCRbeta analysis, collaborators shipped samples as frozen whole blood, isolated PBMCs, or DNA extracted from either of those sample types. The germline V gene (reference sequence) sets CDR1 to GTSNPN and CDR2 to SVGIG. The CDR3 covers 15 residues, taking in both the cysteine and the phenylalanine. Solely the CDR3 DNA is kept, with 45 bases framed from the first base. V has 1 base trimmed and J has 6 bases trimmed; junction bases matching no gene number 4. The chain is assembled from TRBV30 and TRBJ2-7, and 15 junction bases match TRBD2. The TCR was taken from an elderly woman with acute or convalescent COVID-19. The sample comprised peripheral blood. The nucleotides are TGTGCCTGGAGTGGGACTAGCGGGGGGGCAACCGAGCAGTACTTC. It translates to CAWSGTSGGATEQYF.